The rows below give T cell receptor beta chains drawn from one sample of a study of radiotherapy plus CTLA-4 blockade in lung cancer. Sequencing used immunoSEQ multiplex PCR; TCRdb keeps in-frame clones, though not all of them. Of roughly 120,000 clones in the sample, around 75% are singletons; the top ten hold approximately 5.2%. The sequencing here drew on peripheral blood, taken from a patient treated with radiotherapy plus ipilimumab. The receptors stem from a human donor with non-small cell lung cancer who had a partial response to radiotherapy plus ipilimumab. Each CDR3 is given with its conserved first and last residue. Fields, in order: V gene, J gene, D gene, CDR3 length, clone size, CDR3 protein, CDR3 DNA. D genes are given only for firm matches. The size of a clone is reported for some rows only, either as once, few or many, or as a class for expanded clones.

V: TRBV27
J: TRBJ2-7
D: TRBD2
length: 13
size: .
CDR3: CASGGLAAYEQYF
DNA: TGTGCCAGCGGCGGACTAGCGGCCTACGAGCAGTACTTC

V: TRBV19
J: TRBJ1-2
D: TRBD1
length: 14
size: .
CDR3: CASRKGQGARGYTF
DNA: TGTGCCAGTCGCAAAGGACAGGGGGCGAGGGGCTACACCTTC

V: TRBV6-6
J: TRBJ1-1
D: TRBD1
length: 14
size: .
CDR3: CASSLGQVLPEAFF
DNA: TGTGCCAGCAGCCTAGGACAGGTCTTACCTGAAGCTTTCTTT

V: TRBV20-1
J: TRBJ2-5
D: TRBD1
length: 11
size: once
CDR3: CSVGQGETQYF
DNA: TGCAGTGTGGGACAGGGTGAGACCCAGTACTTC

V: TRBV4-1
J: TRBJ2-6
D: .
length: 15
size: .
CDR3: CASSQGGISANVLTF
DNA: TGCGCCAGCAGCCAAGGAGGAATTTCGGCCAACGTCCTGACTTTC

V: TRBV6-1
J: TRBJ2-1
D: .
length: 13
size: .
CDR3: CASSVEGYNEQFF
DNA: TGTGCCAGCAGTGTGGAGGGCTACAATGAGCAGTTCTTC

V: TRBV14
J: TRBJ1-2
D: .
length: 14
size: .
CDR3: CASSQVPGNYGYTF
DNA: TGTGCCAGCAGCCAAGTTCCAGGGAACTATGGCTACACCTTC

V: TRBV19
J: TRBJ2-7
D: .
length: 15
size: .
CDR3: CASSMVSGPYYEQYF
DNA: TGTGCCAGTAGTATGGTCTCAGGGCCCTACTACGAGCAGTACTTC

V: TRBV9
J: TRBJ2-7
D: TRBD2
length: 16
size: .
CDR3: CASSAGLAGGQYEQYF
DNA: TGTGCCAGCAGCGCCGGACTAGCGGGAGGGCAATACGAGCAGTACTTC

V: TRBV7-2
J: TRBJ2-3
D: TRBD1
length: 18
size: few
CDR3: CASSLSAGQGFSGDTQYF
DNA: TGTGCCAGCAGCTTATCTGCCGGACAGGGGTTTTCTGGAGATACGCAGTATTTT

V: TRBV4-3
J: TRBJ2-1
D: TRBD1
length: 16
size: .
CDR3: CASSQEPGQGGYEQFF
DNA: TGCGCCAGCAGCCAGGAACCGGGACAGGGGGGTTATGAGCAGTTCTTC

V: TRBV10-3
J: TRBJ2-5
D: TRBD2
length: 17
size: .
CDR3: CAISESLTRGGQETQYF
DNA: TGTGCCATCAGTGAGTCTCTGACTAGGGGAGGGCAAGAGACCCAGTACTTC

V: TRBV10-1
J: TRBJ2-1
D: TRBD2
length: 13
size: .
CDR3: CASSEGLAGVLFF
DNA: TGCGCCAGCAGTGAGGGGCTAGCGGGAGTTCTGTTCTTC

V: TRBV5-1
J: TRBJ2-1
D: .
length: 16
size: .
CDR3: CASSHDRTATYNEQFF
DNA: TGCGCCAGCAGCCACGATCGGACAGCAACCTACAATGAGCAGTTCTTC

V: TRBV7-3
J: TRBJ2-1
D: TRBD2
length: 17
size: few
CDR3: CASSLTWTSGRLGEQFF
DNA: TGTGCCAGCAGCTTAACCTGGACTAGCGGGAGGTTGGGTGAGCAGTTCTTC

V: TRBV11-2
J: TRBJ2-3
D: TRBD1
length: 15
size: .
CDR3: CASSLDVGGSDTQYF
DNA: TGTGCCAGCAGCTTAGACGTAGGGGGCTCAGATACGCAGTATTTT

V: TRBV28
J: TRBJ1-1
D: TRBD1
length: 16
size: .
CDR3: CASSKRQGARNTEAFF
DNA: TGTGCCAGCAGTAAGAGACAGGGGGCGAGAAACACTGAAGCTTTCTTT

V: TRBV15
J: TRBJ1-3
D: TRBD1
length: 17
size: .
CDR3: CATSRKTGRPSGNTIYF
DNA: TGTGCCACCAGCAGAAAGACAGGGCGGCCTTCTGGAAACACCATATATTTT

V: TRBV11-2
J: TRBJ2-5
D: TRBD2
length: 13
size: .
CDR3: CASSRGGGETQYF
DNA: TGTGCCAGCAGTCGAGGCGGGGGAGAGACCCAGTACTTC

V: TRBV6-5
J: TRBJ2-1
D: .
length: 14
size: .
CDR3: CASSRSDTYNEQFF
DNA: TGTGCCAGCAGTCGGTCGGACACCTACAATGAGCAGTTCTTC

V: TRBV4-1
J: TRBJ1-5
D: TRBD1
length: 14
size: .
CDR3: CASSQGDRNRPQHF
DNA: TGCGCCAGCAGCCAAGGGGACAGGAATCGGCCCCAGCATTTT

V: TRBV5-1
J: TRBJ1-2
D: TRBD1
length: 13
size: .
CDR3: CASSSTGDYGYTF
DNA: TGCGCCAGCAGCTCTACAGGGGACTATGGCTACACCTTC

V: TRBV5-6
J: TRBJ2-1
D: TRBD1
length: 18
size: .
CDR3: CASSLAARQGRILGEQFF
DNA: TGTGCCAGCAGCTTGGCCGCCCGACAGGGGAGGATTCTCGGGGAGCAGTTCTTC

V: TRBV5-6
J: TRBJ1-4
D: .
length: 15
size: few
CDR3: CASSFNSGDGEKLFF
DNA: TGTGCCAGCAGCTTTAATTCGGGGGATGGAGAAAAACTGTTTTTT

V: TRBV5-1
J: TRBJ2-1
D: TRBD1
length: 17
size: .
CDR3: CASSIGTDETIYNEQFF
DNA: TGCGCCAGCAGCATCGGGACAGACGAAACCATTTACAATGAGCAGTTCTTC

V: TRBV6-4
J: TRBJ1-2
D: .
length: 12
size: .
CDR3: CASSDDYYGYTF
DNA: TGTGCCAGCAGTGATGACTACTATGGCTACACCTTC

V: TRBV6-5
J: TRBJ1-2
D: .
length: 13
size: .
CDR3: CASSETGGYGYTF
DNA: TGTGCCAGCAGCGAGACAGGAGGCTATGGCTACACCTTC

V: TRBV2
J: TRBJ1-1
D: .
length: 11
size: .
CDR3: CASSESSEAFF
DNA: TGTGCCAGCAGTGAGTCCAGTGAAGCTTTCTTT

V: TRBV5-1
J: TRBJ1-5
D: .
length: 17
size: once
CDR3: CASSLGPGGGPNQPQHF
DNA: TGCGCCAGCAGCTTGGGACCGGGAGGGGGGCCTAATCAGCCCCAGCATTTT

V: TRBV9
J: TRBJ2-4
D: TRBD2
length: 15
size: .
CDR3: CASRSAAGVGNIQYF
DNA: TGTGCCAGCAGGTCAGCGGCGGGAGTGGGGAACATTCAGTACTTC

V: TRBV28
J: TRBJ2-2
D: TRBD2
length: 16
size: .
CDR3: CASKASGILNTGELFF
DNA: TGTGCCAGCAAGGCTAGCGGGATTTTGAACACCGGGGAGCTGTTTTTT

V: TRBV11-2
J: TRBJ1-4
D: .
length: 16
size: .
CDR3: CASSSSPQASNEKLFF
DNA: TGTGCCAGCAGCTCAAGTCCACAGGCTTCTAATGAAAAACTGTTTTTT

V: TRBV7-9
J: TRBJ2-2
D: .
length: 14
size: .
CDR3: CASSSTLGTGELFF
DNA: TGTGCCAGCAGCTCCACCCTAGGCACCGGGGAGCTGTTTTTT

V: TRBV18
J: TRBJ1-5
D: TRBD1
length: 12
size: .
CDR3: CASSDRGGTQHF
DNA: TGTGCCAGCTCAGACAGGGGAGGGACCCAGCATTTT

V: TRBV10-3
J: TRBJ2-1
D: .
length: 11
size: many
CDR3: CAIRNDRSEFF
DNA: TGTGCCATCAGGAACGACAGGTCGGAGTTCTTC

V: TRBV28
J: TRBJ2-1
D: TRBD2
length: 16
size: .
CDR3: CASSRAGGTSNNEQFF
DNA: TGTGCCAGCAGTCGAGCGGGCGGGACTAGTAACAATGAGCAGTTCTTC

V: TRBV9
J: TRBJ2-3
D: .
length: 15
size: .
CDR3: CASSPRVSGTDTQYF
DNA: TGTGCCAGCAGCCCCCGCGTTAGCGGCACAGATACGCAGTATTTT